A single sample is the source of the 28 T cell receptor beta chains below, sequenced in a study of cytomegalovirus exposure and HLA in healthy donors. 13 Jbeta primers and 60 Vbeta primers were used for the PCR. Method: immunoSEQ multiplex PCR; TCRdb's copy keeps in-frame clones and lacks some. Found here are about 94,000 clones, roughly 80% of them singletons; the top ten hold about 9.4%. The sequencing input was PBMCs. The receptors shown here come from a human donor in good health.

The V and J genes are TRBV7-6 and TRBJ1-2; 8 bases fit TRBD1. The trim removed 0 bases at V and 7 bases at J, leaving 4 bases unmatched. This CDR3 is built from 14 residues. Germline V gene sequence: CDR1 SGHVS, CDR2 FNYEAQ. The DNA of the CDR3 is TGTGCCAGCAGCTTAGCGTCAGGGGGCCTTGGCTACACCTTC. Its translation: CASSLASGGLGYTF.

This sequence joins TRBV25-1 and TRBJ2-5; TRBD1 might be the D (6 bases). The germline CDR1 and CDR2 sequences are MGHDK and SYGVNS. V lost 4 bases and J lost 6, with 12 bases in between. CDR3 length equals 13 residues. The CDR3 protein is CASSGTVRKTQYF. CDR3 bases: TGTGCCAGCAGTGGGACAGTTAGGAAGACCCAGTACTTC.

This clone was picked up one time. This sequence joins TRBV9 and TRBJ1-4, with D perhaps matching TRBD1 (5 bases). The CDR3 has 13 residues. Germline V gene lookup returns CDR1 SGDLS and CDR2 YYNGEE. V lost 4 bases and J lost 8, with 12 bases in between. The CDR3 loop is CASSSPGREKLFF. In DNA form, the CDR3 reads TGTGCCAGCAGCAGTCCAGGGAGGGAAAAACTGTTTTTT.

This chain links TRBV7-2 with TRBJ1-3; D remains ambiguous. Per germline, CDR1 SGHTA and CDR2 FQGNSA. The CDR3 is 16 residues long. The V gene lost 4 bases and the J gene lost 2 bases, with 15 bases spanning the gap. The CDR3 nucleotides are TGTGCCAGCAGCTCTATGGAGTGGCCTCCTGGAAACACCATATATTTT. It encodes CASSSMEWPPGNTIYF.

This clone came up once. The chain links TRBV12-5 to TRBJ1-5; D not resolved. The CDR3 is 15 amino acids. Germline V gene lookup returns CDR1 LGHNT and CDR2 FRNRAP. V was trimmed by 0 bases and J by 1 base, leaving 7 bases between them. The CDR3 nucleotides read TGTGCTAGTGGTTTGGTACTTGAGAGCAATCAGCCCCAGCATTTT. Its protein product is CASGLVLESNQPQHF.

The chain links TRBV20-1 to TRBJ2-1; 7 bases fit TRBD2. CDR1 is DFQATT and CDR2 is SNEGSKA in the germline V gene (reference sequence). The CDR3 runs 11 residues. J was trimmed by 9 bases and V by 6 bases; bases with no gene match: 5. In DNA form, the CDR3 reads TGCAGTGCGGGGGACTACGGTGAGCAGTTCTTC. As protein: CSAGDYGEQFF.

This rearrangement joins TRBV7-2 to TRBJ1-6; 9 nucleotides line up with TRBD1. This CDR3 is built from 17 residues. Germline V lookup: CDR1 SGHTA, CDR2 FQGNSA. The trim removed 4 bases at V and 4 bases at J, leaving 8 bases unmatched. As DNA, the CDR3 is TGTGCCAGCAGCTCAGGACAGGGGACGACTTATAATTCACCCCTCCACTTT. Amino acids: CASSSGQGTTYNSPLHF.

This chain links TRBV6-1 with TRBJ2-1, with 9 bases lining up with TRBD1. This CDR3 is 13 amino acids long. The trim removed 4 bases at V and 6 bases at J, leaving 1 base unmatched. CDR1 MNHNS and CDR2 SASEGT come from the germline V gene. CDR3 region: CASSVDRGNEQFF. In DNA, the CDR3 is TGTGCCAGCAGTGTGGACAGGGGCAATGAGCAGTTCTTC.

This clone was picked up one time. CDR3 protein: CASSWRTSPHEQFF. In nucleotides, the CDR3 is TGTGCCAGCAGCTGGCGGACTAGCCCGCATGAGCAGTTCTTC. The chain joins TRBV11-2 to TRBJ2-1; TRBD2 agrees at 8 bases. The junction had 7 bases not matched to a gene; V was cut back by 4 bases and J by 8 bases. Germline V CDR1 and CDR2: SGHAT, FQNNGV. The CDR3 is 14 amino acids.

The chain uses TRBV12-5 and TRBJ2-5; D unresolved. V gave up 4 bases and J gave up 3 bases, with 9 bases separating them. The CDR3 contains 13 residues. Germline V gene sequence: CDR1 LGHNT, CDR2 FRNRAP. CDR3 coding DNA: TGTGCTAGTGGTTATGGGCAGAAAGAGACCCAGTACTTC. As protein: CASGYGQKETQYF. The full variable domain, completed using reference TRBV12-5 and TRBJ2-5, is DARVTQTPRHKVTEMGQEVTMRCQPILGHNTVFWYRQTMMQGLELLAYFRNRAPLDDSGMPKDRFSAEMPDATLATLKIQPSEPRDSAVYFCASGYGQKETQYFGPGTRLLVL.

The chain couples TRBV27 to TRBJ2-1; 10 bases match TRBD2. Germline CDR1 and CDR2: MNHEY and SMNVEV (reference sequence). With 6 bases clipped from V and 7 bases from J, the junction kept 15 bases outside the gene matches. There are 17 residues in the CDR3. DNA of the CDR3: TGTGCCAGCAGACAACGAGGACTAGCGGCGCGGGCGAATGAGCAGTTCTTC. Its protein product is CASRQRGLAARANEQFF.

V and J are TRBV4-1 and TRBJ2-5; 7 nucleotides match TRBD1. The tail of the sequence fits TRBJ2-7 better, so the J call may be wrong. Germline V gene sequence: CDR1 MGHRA, CDR2 YSYEKL. The CDR3 spans 16 residues. CDR3 in amino acids: CASSQVSTGAFYEQYF. In nucleotides, the CDR3 is TGCGCCAGCAGCCAAGTTAGCACAGGGGCTTTCTACGAGCAGTACTTC.

In its sample, this clone was seen once. The gene calls are TRBV7-9 and TRBJ2-2, with 7 positions matching TRBD1. CDR1 and CDR2 (germline): SEHNR, FQNEAQ (reference sequence). Germline trimming cut 7 bases from V and 4 bases from J; bases unmatched to any gene: 9. CDR3 size: 15 residues. CDR3 sequence reads: CASTIRQGGTGELFF. CDR3 coding DNA: TGTGCCAGCACCATAAGACAGGGCGGCACCGGGGAGCTGTTTTTT.

This sequence joins TRBV7-2 and TRBJ2-7; 11 bases match TRBD1. This CDR3 region has 13 residues. Germline CDR1 SGHTA, CDR2 FQGNSA. Germline trimming cut 5 bases from V and 4 bases from J; bases unmatched to any gene: 1. This chain's CDR3 is CASSRDRGYEQYF. CDR3 DNA: TGTGCCAGCAGCCGGGACAGGGGGTACGAGCAGTACTTC.

The CDR3 is CASSLGKWGREAFF. The CDR3 bases are TGTGCCAGCAGCTTGGGAAAGTGGGGCAGAGAAGCTTTCTTT. This sequence joins TRBV11-1 and TRBJ1-1, with D possibly matching TRBD1 (5 bases). Trimming removed 3 bases at V and 8 bases at J, with 16 bases between. The CDR3 is made up of 14 amino acids. Germline V CDR1 and CDR2: SGHAT, FQDESV (reference sequence). Using reference TRBV11-1 and TRBJ1-1 for the parts outside the CDR3, the full variable domain is EAEVAQSPRYKITEKSQAVAFWCDPISGHATLYWYRQILGQGPELLVQFQDESVVDDSQLPKDRFSAERLKGVDSTLKIQPAELGDSAMYLCASSLGKWGREAFFGQGTRLTVV.

The chain carries TRBV9 and TRBJ1-1; D is unclear. Germline values: CDR1 SGDLS, CDR2 YYNGEE. This CDR3 is 16 amino acids long. Trimming stripped 0 bases from V and 0 bases from J, with 12 bases between. DNA of the CDR3: TGTGCCAGCAGCGTAGCCCCGAGAATGGTGAACACTGAAGCTTTCTTT. Residues: CASSVAPRMVNTEAFF.

The chain combines TRBV5-6 with TRBJ1-2, with D tentatively TRBD1 (6 bases). In germline, CDR1 is SGHDT, CDR2 YYEEEE. The CDR3 consists of 14 residues. Trimming shortened V by 2 bases and J by 1 base, and 9 bases separated the two germline ends. CDR3 nucleotides: TGTGCCAGCAGCTTTCGACAGGATAACTATGGCTACACCTTC. Its protein product is CASSFRQDNYGYTF.

The chain is built from TRBV5-1 and TRBJ1-4; TRBD1 agrees at 8 bases. Germline V gene lookup returns CDR1 SGHRS and CDR2 YFSETQ. With 0 bases clipped from V and 7 bases from J, the junction kept 5 bases outside the gene matches. The CDR3 sequence is 15 residues long. Here the CDR3 reads CASSLGRDRSEKLFF. The CDR3 nucleotides are TGCGCCAGCAGCTTGGGACGGGACAGGAGTGAAAAACTGTTTTTT.

The V and J genes are TRBV11-3 and TRBJ1-5; 9 bases align to TRBD1. J gave up 9 bases and V 11 bases, and 20 bases lay outside the gene matches. CDR3 size: 16 residues. CDR1 and CDR2 from the germline V gene are SGHNT and YENEEA. The CDR3, as DNA: TGTGCCCCAAGACAACGGGGACAGGGTAGATTTTGGCCCCAGCATTTT. Translated: CAPRQRGQGRFWPQHF.

The V call is TRBV7-3, the J call TRBJ2-3, with TRBD1 matching over 11 bases. Germline V gene sequence: CDR1 SGHTA, CDR2 FQGTGA. The V and J ends lost 5 bases and 4 bases, in that order; junction bases with no gene match: 2. This CDR3 has 14 amino acids. The CDR3 region has the DNA TGTGCCAGCAGCCAGGGACAGGGGGCAGATACGCAGTATTTT. Its protein is CASSQGQGADTQYF.

V usage is TRBV2 and J usage is TRBJ1-1, with D uncertain. The CDR3 has 14 amino acids. CDR1 is SNHLY, CDR2 FYNNEI, per germline. Trimming pared 3 bases from V and 5 bases from J, leaving 13 bases between. CDR3 in amino acids: CASSEVPSTTEAFF. The CDR3 DNA follows: TGTGCCAGCAGTGAGGTCCCCTCGACAACTGAAGCTTTCTTT.

The gene calls are TRBV19 and TRBJ2-1; D may be TRBD1 (5 bases). Trimming cost V 0 bases and J 9 bases, with 9 bases left between them. The germline CDR1 and CDR2 sequences are LNHDA and SQIVND (reference sequence). This CDR3 region has 13 residues. The DNA for the CDR3 is TGTGCCAGTAGTATAGATGGGGCAGGTGAGCAGTTCTTC. Residues: CASSIDGAGEQFF.

This clone was seen once. This chain uses TRBV27 with TRBJ2-2, with 8 bases fitting TRBD2. V dropped 7 bases and J dropped 6; count of bases not matched to a gene: 16. Germline V lookup: CDR1 MNHEY, CDR2 SMNVEV (reference sequence). The CDR3 spans 17 residues. The CDR3 sequence is CASNFRIAGTTSGELFF. CDR3 DNA sequence: TGTGCCAGCAATTTTAGAATAGCGGGGACTACGTCCGGGGAGCTGTTTTTT.

This clone was seen a handful of times. The rearrangement links TRBV5-4 to TRBJ1-1; 7 bases map to TRBD1. CDR3 length: 14 amino acids. Losses at the gene ends were 2 bases for V and 5 bases for J; bases not matched to a gene: 6. The germline V gene encodes CDR1 SGHNT and CDR2 YYREEE (reference sequence). CDR3 in amino acids: CASSFTGVGTEAFF. CDR3 coding DNA: TGTGCCAGCAGCTTCACAGGGGTGGGGACTGAAGCTTTCTTT.

This clone was recorded once. The chain recombines TRBV29-1 with TRBJ1-4; D not certain. Germline-derived CDR1 and CDR2 are SQVTM and ANQGSEA. Trimming took 5 bases from V and 6 from J, leaving 13 bases between them. This CDR3 has 13 amino acids. The CDR3 region has the DNA TGCAGCGTTTACGACACTTCATATGAAAAACTGTTTTTT. It codes for CSVYDTSYEKLFF.

V and J are TRBV5-6 and TRBJ2-2, with 10 bases identical to TRBD1. J gave up 5 bases and V 4 bases, and 5 bases lay outside the gene matches. This CDR3 is 15 amino acids long. CDR1 is SGHDT and CDR2 is YYEEEE in the germline V gene. The CDR3 DNA follows: TGTGCCAGCAGCCGTGACAGGGGGCGGACCGGGGAGCTGTTTTTT. Its translation: CASSRDRGRTGELFF.

This sequence joins TRBV10-3 and TRBJ2-5; possibly TRBD1 for D (6 bases). Germline values: CDR1 ENHRY, CDR2 SYGVKD. The CDR3 runs to 13 residues. V gave up 6 bases and J gave up 3 bases, with 11 bases separating them. The CDR3 protein is CAISRAGEETQYF. As DNA, the CDR3 is TGTGCCATCAGCAGGGCAGGGGAAGAGACCCAGTACTTC.

CDR3 sequence (DNA): TGCGCCAGCAGCCCCCGTCCCCACCCTAATATAGCGGGAGCCACCAATGAGCAGTTCTTC. This sequence encodes CASSPRPHPNIAGATNEQFF. The V and J genes are TRBV4-3 and TRBJ2-1; 9 bases are a match to TRBD2. The V and J ends lost 4 bases and 6 bases, in that order; junction bases with no gene match: 22. The CDR3 runs 20 residues. CDR1 LGHNA and CDR2 YSLEER come from the germline V gene.